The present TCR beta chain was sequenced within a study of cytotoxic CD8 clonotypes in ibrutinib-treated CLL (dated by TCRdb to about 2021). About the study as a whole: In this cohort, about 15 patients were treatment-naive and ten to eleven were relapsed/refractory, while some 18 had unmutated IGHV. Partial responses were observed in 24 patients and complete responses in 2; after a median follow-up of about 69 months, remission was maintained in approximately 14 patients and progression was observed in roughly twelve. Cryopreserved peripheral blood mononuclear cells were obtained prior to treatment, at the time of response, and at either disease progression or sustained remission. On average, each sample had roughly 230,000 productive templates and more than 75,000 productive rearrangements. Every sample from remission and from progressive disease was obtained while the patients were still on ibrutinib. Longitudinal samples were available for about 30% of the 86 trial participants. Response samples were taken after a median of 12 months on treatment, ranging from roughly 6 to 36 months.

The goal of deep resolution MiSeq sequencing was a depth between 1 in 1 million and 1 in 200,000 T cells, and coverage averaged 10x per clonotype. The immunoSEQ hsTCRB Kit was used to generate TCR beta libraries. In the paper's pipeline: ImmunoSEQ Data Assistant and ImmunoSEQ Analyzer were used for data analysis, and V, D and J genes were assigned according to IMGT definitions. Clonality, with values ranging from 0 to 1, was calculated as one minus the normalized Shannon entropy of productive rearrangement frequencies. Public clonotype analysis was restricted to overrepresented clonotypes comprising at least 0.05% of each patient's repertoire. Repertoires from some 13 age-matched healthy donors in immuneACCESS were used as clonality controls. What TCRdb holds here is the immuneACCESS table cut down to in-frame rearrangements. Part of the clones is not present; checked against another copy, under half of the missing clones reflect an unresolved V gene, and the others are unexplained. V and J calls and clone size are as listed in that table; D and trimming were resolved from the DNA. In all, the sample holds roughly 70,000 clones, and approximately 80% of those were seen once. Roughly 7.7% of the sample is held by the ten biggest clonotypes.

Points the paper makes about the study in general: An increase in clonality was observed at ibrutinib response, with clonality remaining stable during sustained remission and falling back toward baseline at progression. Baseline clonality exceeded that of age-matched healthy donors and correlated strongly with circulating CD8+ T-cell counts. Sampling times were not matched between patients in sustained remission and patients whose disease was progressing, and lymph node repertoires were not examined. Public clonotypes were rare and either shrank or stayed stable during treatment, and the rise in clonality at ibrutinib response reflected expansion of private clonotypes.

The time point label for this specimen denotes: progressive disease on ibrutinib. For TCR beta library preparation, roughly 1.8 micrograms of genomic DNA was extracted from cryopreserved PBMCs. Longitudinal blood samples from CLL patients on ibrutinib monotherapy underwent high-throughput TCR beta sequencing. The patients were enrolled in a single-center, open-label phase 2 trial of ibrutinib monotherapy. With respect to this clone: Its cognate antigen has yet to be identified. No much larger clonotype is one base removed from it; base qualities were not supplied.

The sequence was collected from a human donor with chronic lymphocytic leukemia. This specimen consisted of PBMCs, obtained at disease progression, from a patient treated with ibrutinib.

The CDR3 loop reads CASSPYVSGELFF. The base sequence is TGTGCCAGCAGCCCCTATGTATCCGGGGAGCTGTTTTTT. The chain couples TRBV11-2 to TRBJ2-2; the D gene cannot be resolved reliably. CDR1 and CDR2 are read off the germline V gene as SGHAT and FQNNGV. V loses 5 bases of germline sequence and J loses 6 bases, and the interval between the two ends is 10 bases. There are 13 amino acids in the CDR3, from cysteine to phenylalanine inclusive. The only DNA kept is the CDR3, 39 bases in frame from the first base.